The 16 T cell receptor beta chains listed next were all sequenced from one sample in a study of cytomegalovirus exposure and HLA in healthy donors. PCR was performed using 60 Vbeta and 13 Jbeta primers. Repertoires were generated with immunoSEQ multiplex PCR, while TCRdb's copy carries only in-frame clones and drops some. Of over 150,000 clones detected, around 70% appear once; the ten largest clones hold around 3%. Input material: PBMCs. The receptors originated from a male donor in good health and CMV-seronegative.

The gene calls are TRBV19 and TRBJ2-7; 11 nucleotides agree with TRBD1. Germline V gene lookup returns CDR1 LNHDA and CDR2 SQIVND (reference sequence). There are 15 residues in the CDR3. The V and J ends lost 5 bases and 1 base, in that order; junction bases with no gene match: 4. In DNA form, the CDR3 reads TGTGCCAGTAGTGCCGGGACAGGGGGATCCTACGAGCAGTACTTC. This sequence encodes CASSAGTGGSYEQYF. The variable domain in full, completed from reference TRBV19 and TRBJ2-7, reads DGGITQSPKYLFRKEGQNVTLSCEQNLNHDAMYWYRQDPGQGLRLIYYSQIVNDFQKGDIAEGYSVSREKKESFPLTVTSAQKNPTAFYLCASSAGTGGSYEQYFGPGTRLTVT.

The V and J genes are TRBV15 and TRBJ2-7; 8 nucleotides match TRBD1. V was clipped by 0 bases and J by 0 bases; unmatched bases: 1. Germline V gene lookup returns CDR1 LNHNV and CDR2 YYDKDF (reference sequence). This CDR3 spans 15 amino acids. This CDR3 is CATSRDGTGSYEQYF. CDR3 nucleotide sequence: TGTGCCACCAGCAGAGATGGGACAGGCTCCTACGAGCAGTACTTC.

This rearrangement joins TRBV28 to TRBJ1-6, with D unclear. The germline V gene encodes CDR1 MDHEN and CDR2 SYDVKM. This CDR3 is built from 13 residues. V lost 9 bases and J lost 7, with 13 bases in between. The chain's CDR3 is CASLRIGNSPLHF. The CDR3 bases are TGTGCCAGTCTCCGGATCGGGAATTCACCCCTCCACTTT.

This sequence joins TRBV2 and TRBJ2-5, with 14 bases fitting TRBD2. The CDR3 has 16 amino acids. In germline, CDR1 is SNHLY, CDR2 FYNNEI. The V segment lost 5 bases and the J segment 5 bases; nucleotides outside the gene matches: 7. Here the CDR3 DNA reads TGTGCCAGCAGTTGGGGACTAGCGGGAGAATTTGAGACCCAGTACTTC. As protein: CASSWGLAGEFETQYF.

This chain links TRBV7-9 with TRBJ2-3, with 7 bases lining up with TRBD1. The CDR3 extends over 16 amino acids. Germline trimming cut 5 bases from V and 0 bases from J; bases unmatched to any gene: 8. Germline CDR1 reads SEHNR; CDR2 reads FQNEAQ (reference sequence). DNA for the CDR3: TGTGCCAGCAGCGAGAGCAACAGGGGTAGCACAGATACGCAGTATTTT. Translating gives CASSESNRGSTDTQYF.

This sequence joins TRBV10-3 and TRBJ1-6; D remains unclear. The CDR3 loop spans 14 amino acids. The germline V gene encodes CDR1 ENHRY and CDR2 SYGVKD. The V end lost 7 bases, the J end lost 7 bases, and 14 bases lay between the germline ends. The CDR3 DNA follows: TGTGCCATCACATCCCGGGTCCCCAATTCACCCCTCCACTTT. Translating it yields CAITSRVPNSPLHF.

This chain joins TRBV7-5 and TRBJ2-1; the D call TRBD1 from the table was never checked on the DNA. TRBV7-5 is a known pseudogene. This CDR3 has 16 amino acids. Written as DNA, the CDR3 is TGTGCCAGAAGCTTATCTGGGGGCTACCCGGGCAATGAGCAGTTCTTC. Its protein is CARSLSGGYPGNEQFF.

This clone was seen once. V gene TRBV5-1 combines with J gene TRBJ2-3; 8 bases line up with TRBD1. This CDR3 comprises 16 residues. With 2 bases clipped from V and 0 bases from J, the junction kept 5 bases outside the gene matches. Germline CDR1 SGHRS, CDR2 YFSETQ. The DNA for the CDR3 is TGCGCCAGCAGCTTCACGGGACAGGCGAGCACAGATACGCAGTATTTT. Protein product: CASSFTGQASTDTQYF.

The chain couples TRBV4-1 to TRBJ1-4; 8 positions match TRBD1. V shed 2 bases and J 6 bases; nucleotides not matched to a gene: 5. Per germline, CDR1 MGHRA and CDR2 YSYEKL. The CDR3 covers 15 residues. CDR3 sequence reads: CASSQSGTGDEKLFF. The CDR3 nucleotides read TGCGCCAGCAGCCAATCCGGGACAGGCGATGAAAAACTGTTTTTT.

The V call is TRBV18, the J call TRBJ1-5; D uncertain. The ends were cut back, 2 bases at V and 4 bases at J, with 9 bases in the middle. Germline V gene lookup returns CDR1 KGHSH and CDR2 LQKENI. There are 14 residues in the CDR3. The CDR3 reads CASSPTGGNQPQHF. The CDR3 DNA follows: TGTGCCAGCTCACCAACGGGTGGAAATCAGCCCCAGCATTTT.

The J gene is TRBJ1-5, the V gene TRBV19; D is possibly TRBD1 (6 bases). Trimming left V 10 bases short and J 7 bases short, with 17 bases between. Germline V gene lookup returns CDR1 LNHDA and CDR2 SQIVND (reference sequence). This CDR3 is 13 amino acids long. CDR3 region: CATRTADQQPQHF. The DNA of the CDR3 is TGTGCCACCCGGACAGCCGACCAACAGCCCCAGCATTTT.

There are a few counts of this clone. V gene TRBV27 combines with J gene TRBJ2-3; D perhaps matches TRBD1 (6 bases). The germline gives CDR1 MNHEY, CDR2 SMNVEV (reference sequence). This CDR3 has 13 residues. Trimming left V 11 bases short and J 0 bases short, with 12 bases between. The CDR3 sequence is CAVKDRSTDTQYF. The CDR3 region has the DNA TGTGCCGTCAAGGACAGAAGCACAGATACGCAGTATTTT.

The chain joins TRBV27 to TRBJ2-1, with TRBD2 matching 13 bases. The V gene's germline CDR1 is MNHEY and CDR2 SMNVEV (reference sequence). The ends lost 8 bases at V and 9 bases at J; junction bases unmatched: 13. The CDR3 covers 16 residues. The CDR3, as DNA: TGTGCCAGCCCCCAAGGACTAGCGGGAGCTGTAGGTGAGCAGTTCTTC. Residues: CASPQGLAGAVGEQFF.

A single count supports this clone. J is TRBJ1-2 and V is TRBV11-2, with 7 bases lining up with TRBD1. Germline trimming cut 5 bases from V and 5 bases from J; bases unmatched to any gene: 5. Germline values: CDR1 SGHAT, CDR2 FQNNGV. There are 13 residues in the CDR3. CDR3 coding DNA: TGTGCCAGCAGCGCCGACAGGGAGTATGGCTACACCTTC. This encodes CASSADREYGYTF.

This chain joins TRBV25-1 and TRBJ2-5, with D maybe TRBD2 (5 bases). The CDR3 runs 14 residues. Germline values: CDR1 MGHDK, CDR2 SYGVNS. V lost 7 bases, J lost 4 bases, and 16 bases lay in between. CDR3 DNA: TGTGCCAGCAATCCTAGCTTTCTCGGAGAGACCCAGTACTTC. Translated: CASNPSFLGETQYF.

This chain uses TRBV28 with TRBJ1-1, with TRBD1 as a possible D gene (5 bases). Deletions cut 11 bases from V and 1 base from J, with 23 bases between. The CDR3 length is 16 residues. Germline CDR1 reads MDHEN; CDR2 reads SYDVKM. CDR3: CAGTFSIFTGNTEAFF. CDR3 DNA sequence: TGTGCCGGCACCTTCAGCATTTTTACAGGGAACACTGAAGCTTTCTTT.